This T cell receptor beta chain derives from a study of cytomegalovirus exposure and HLA in healthy donors. Study details: An early release of data contained some 80 million unique TCRs, which came from HLA-typed donors.

Primers for the PCR totalled 60 Vbeta and 13 Jbeta. Clones were sequenced by immunoSEQ multiplex PCR, and TCRdb holds only the in-frame ones, with some missing. The sample records 100,000 to 150,000 clones, 70% to 80% being singletons. Sequences were obtained from PBMCs. This receptor was identified in a man aged 25 to 40 in good health and CMV-seronegative.

The CDR3 DNA reads TGTGCCAGCAGCCAAGGAAGGGGCGAGCAGTTCTTC. Its translation is CASSQGRGEQFF. The J gene is TRBJ2-1, the V gene TRBV14; the D gene is possibly TRBD1 (5 bases). CDR3 length: 12 amino acids. CDR1 and CDR2 (germline): SGHDN, FVKESK. Trimming removed 1 base from V and 10 bases from J, with 8 bases in between.